This T cell receptor (beta chain) was identified during a study of Graves' ophthalmopathy and Graves' hyperthyroidism. Broader study findings: Cross-validated, the 13-signature model showed 87.88%/81.08% sensitivity/specificity, and 80%/75% in the test set.

This clonotype was counted between two and nine times. What it binds is unknown. From RNA, the CDR3 regions of TCR beta chains were amplified and sequenced. HTBI primers were used in a first-round RT-PCR, which preceded a second-round multiplex PCR. One entry per CDR3 protein, called by TCRdb with MiXCR from the multiplex PCR reads. The table has about 740,000 distinct CDR3 sequences, roughly two fifths seen once; the top ten hold 44%. The V end was cut by 5 bases, the J end by 0 bases, with 20 bases between. Germline-derived CDR1 and CDR2 are SGHTA and FQGNSA. The CDR3 totals 19 residues. The chain employs TRBV7-2 and TRBJ1-6; maybe TRBD1 (6 bases). The sequence came from an adult man with Graves' ophthalmopathy. Sample: peripheral blood. CDR3 region: CASSPRTATSSSYNSPLHF. For the CDR3, the DNA is TGTGCCAGCAGCCCGCGGACAGCCACTTCCAGCTCCTATAATTCACCCCTCCACTTT.